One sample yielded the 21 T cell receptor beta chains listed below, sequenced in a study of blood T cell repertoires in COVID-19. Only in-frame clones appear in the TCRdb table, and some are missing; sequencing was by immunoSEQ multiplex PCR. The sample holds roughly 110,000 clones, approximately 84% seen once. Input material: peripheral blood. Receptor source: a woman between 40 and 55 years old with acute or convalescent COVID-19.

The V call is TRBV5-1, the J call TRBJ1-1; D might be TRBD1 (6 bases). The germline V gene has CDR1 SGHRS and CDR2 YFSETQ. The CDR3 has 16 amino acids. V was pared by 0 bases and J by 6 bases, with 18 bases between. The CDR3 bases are TGCGCCAGCAGCTTGGCGTCGTGGGGGCAAGAAGCTGAAGCTTTCTTT. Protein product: CASSLASWGQEAEAFF.

As DNA, the CDR3 is TGTGCCAGCAGTCCGATTTCCCTGGCAGGCCTTTTCTATGGCTACACCTTC. Translating it yields CASSPISLAGLFYGYTF. V is TRBV6-2 or TRBV6-3 and J is TRBJ1-2, with D hard to call. The CDR3 has 17 amino acids. Germline values: CDR1 MNHEY, CDR2 SVGEGT. Deletions cut 5 bases from V and 4 bases from J, with 23 bases between.

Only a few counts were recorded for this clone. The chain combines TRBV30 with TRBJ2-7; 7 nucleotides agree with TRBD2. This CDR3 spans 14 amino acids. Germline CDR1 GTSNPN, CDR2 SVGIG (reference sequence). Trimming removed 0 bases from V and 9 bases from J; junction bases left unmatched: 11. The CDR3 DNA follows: TGTGCCTGGAGTGTATTGGGCCCCGCTAGCGGGCAGTACTTC. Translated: CAWSVLGPASGQYF.

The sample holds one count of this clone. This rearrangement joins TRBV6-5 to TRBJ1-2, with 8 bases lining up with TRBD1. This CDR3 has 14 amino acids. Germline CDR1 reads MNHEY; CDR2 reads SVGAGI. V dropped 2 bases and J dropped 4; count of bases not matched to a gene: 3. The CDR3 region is CASSYRTGSYGYTF. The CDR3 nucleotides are TGTGCCAGCAGTTACCGGACAGGGAGCTATGGCTACACCTTC.

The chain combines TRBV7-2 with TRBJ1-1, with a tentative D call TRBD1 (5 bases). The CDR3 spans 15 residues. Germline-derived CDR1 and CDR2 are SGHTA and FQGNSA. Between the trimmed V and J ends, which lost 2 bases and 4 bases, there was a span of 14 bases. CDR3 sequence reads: CASSLLSQGLTEAFF. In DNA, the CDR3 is TGTGCCAGCAGCTTACTGAGTCAGGGCCTCACTGAAGCTTTCTTT.

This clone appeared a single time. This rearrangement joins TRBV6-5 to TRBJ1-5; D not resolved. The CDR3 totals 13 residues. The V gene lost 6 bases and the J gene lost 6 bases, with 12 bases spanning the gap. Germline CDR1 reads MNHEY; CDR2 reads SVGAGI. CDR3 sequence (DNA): TGTGCCAGCAGGCTAGGCTTGGCTCAGCCCCAGCATTTT. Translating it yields CASRLGLAQPQHF.

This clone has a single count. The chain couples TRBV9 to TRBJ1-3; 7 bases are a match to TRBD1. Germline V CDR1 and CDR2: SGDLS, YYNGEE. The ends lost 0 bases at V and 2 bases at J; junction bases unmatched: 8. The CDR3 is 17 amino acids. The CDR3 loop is CASSVADRSLPGNTIYF. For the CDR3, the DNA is TGTGCCAGCAGCGTAGCGGACAGGTCACTCCCTGGAAACACCATATATTTT. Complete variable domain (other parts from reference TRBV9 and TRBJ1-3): DSGVTQTPKHLITATGQRVTLRCSPRSGDLSVYWYQQSLDQGLQFLIQYYNGEERAKGNILERFSAQQFPDLHSELNLSSLELGDSALYFCASSVADRSLPGNTIYFGEGSWLTVV.

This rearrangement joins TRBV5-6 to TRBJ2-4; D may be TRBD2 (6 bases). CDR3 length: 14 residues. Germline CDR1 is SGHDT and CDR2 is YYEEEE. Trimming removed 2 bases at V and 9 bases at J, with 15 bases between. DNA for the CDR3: TGTGCCAGCAGCTTCGCTCAGGGAGGAGGCATTCAGTACTTC. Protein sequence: CASSFAQGGGIQYF.

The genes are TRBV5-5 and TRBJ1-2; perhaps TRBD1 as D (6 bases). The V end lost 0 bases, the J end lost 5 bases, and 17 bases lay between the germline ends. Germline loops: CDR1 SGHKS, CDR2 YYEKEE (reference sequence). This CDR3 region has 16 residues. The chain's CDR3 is CASSLDRESSRYGYTF. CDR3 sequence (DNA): TGTGCCAGCAGCTTGGACAGGGAGTCGAGTCGATATGGCTACACCTTC. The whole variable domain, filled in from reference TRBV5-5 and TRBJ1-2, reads DAGVTQSPTHLIKTRGQQVTLRCSPISGHKSVSWYQQVLGQGPQFIFQYYEKEERGRGNFPDRFSARQFPNYSSELNVNALLLGDSALYLCASSLDRESSRYGYTFGSGTRLTVV.

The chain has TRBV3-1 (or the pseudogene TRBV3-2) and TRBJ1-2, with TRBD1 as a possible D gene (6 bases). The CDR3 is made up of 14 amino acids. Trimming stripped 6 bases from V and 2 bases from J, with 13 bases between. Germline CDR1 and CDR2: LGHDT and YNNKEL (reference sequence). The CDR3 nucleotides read TGTGCCAGCAGTCCCACAGGGAAGAACTATGGCTACACCTTC. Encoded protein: CASSPTGKNYGYTF.

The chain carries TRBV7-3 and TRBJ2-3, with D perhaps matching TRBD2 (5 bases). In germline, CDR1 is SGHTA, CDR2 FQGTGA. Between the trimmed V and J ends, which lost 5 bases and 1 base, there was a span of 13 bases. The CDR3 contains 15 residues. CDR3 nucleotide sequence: TGTGCCAGCAGCGAGGGTTGGGCGGGCACAGATACGCAGTATTTT. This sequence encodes CASSEGWAGTDTQYF. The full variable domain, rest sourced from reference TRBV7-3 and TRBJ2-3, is GAGVSQTPSNKVTEKGKYVELRCDPISGHTALYWYRQSLGQGPEFLIYFQGTGAADDSGLPNDRFFAVRPEGSVSTLKIQRTERGDSAVYLCASSEGWAGTDTQYFGPGTRLTVL.

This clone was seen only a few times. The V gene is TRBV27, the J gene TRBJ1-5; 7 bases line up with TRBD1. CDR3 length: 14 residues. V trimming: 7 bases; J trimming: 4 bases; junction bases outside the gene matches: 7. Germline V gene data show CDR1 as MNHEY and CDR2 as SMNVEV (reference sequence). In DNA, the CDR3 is TGTGCCAGCAAGGGACAGCTCGAAAATCAGCCCCAGCATTTT. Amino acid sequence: CASKGQLENQPQHF.

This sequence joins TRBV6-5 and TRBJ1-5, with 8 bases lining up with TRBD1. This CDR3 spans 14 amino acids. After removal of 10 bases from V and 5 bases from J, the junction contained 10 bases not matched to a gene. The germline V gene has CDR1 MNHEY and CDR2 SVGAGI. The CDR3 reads CATTADRGDQPQHF. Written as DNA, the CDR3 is TGTGCCACTACCGCCGACAGGGGAGATCAGCCCCAGCATTTT.

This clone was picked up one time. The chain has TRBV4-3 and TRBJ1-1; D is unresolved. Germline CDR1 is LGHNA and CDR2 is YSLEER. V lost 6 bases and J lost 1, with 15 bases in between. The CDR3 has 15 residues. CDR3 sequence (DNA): TGCGCCAGCAGTCGAGGCGGAGCGGGGAACACTGAAGCTTTCTTT. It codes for CASSRGGAGNTEAFF.

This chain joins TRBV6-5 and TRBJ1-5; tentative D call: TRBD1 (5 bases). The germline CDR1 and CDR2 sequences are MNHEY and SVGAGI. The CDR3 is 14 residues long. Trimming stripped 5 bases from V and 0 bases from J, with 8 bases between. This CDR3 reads CASSLRDSNQPQHF. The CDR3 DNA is TGTGCCAGCAGTCTCAGGGATAGCAATCAGCCCCAGCATTTT.

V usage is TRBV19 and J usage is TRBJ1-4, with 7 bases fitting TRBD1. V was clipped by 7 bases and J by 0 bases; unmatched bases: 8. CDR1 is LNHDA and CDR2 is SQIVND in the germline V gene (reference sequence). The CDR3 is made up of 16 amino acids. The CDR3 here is CASKNRGGPTNEKLFF. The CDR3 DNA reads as TGTGCCAGTAAGAACAGGGGCGGCCCAACTAATGAAAAACTGTTTTTT.

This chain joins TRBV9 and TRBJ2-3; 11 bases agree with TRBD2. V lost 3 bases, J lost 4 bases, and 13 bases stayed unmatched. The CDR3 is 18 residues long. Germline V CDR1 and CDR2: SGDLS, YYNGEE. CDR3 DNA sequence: TGTGCCAGCAGCGGCGTAGCGGGGGGGCCAGGGCGCCCAGATACGCAGTATTTT. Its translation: CASSGVAGGPGRPDTQYF.

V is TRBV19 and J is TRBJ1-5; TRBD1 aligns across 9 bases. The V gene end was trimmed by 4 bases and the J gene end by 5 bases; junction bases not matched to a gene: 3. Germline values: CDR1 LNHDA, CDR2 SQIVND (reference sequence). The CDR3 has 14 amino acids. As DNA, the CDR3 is TGTGCCAGTAGTACTGGGGACAGGGATCAGCCCCAGCATTTT. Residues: CASSTGDRDQPQHF.

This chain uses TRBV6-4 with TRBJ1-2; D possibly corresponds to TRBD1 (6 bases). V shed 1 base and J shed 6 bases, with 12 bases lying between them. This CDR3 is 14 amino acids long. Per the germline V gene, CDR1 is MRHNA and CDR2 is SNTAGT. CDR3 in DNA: TGTGCCAGCAGTGACTACCCGCGACAGGATGGCTACACCTTC. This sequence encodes CASSDYPRQDGYTF.

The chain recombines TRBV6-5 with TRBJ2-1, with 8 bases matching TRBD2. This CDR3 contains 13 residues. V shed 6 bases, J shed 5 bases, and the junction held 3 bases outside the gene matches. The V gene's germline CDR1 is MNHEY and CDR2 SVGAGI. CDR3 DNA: TGTGCCAGCAGAGGACTAGCAGACAATGAGCAGTTCTTC. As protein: CASRGLADNEQFF.

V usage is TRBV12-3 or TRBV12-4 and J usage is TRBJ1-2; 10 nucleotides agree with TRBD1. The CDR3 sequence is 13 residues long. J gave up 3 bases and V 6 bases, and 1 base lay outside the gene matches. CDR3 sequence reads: CASRDRGDYGYTF. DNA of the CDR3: TGTGCCAGCAGGGACAGGGGGGACTATGGCTACACCTTC.